This TCR beta chain is from a study of neurological immune-mediated disorders. General study findings and limits: The greatest TCR clonal expansion appeared in HTLV-1-associated myelopathy and the smallest, falling below healthy controls, in multiple sclerosis.

5'RACE employing 10-nucleotide random UMIs yielded the cDNA. Via MiXCR, TCRdb re-called the 5' RACE reads, giving one row per CDR3 protein. The data contain around 64,000 distinct CDR3 sequences, about 3% of them singletons. This clonotype was recorded at least ten times. As yet, its antigen is unknown. The sample taken for sequencing was PBMCs. This receptor was identified in a woman in her forties or fifties with multiple sclerosis.

The CDR3 sequence: CASSSQTDTEAFF. In DNA form, the CDR3 reads TGTGCCAGCAGCTCACAGACTGATACTGAAGCTTTCTTT. The chain joins TRBV7-9 to TRBJ1-1; D remains ambiguous. V lost 4 bases to trimming and J lost 5 bases, with 11 bases between them. The germline gives CDR1 SEHNR, CDR2 FQNEAQ (reference sequence). The CDR3 runs 13 residues.